Presented here are 17 T cell receptor beta chains from one specimen sequenced in a study of T cell changes during pregnancy in multiple sclerosis. The method was immunoSEQ multiplex PCR; TCRdb's version includes in-frame clones alone and lacks a portion of them. The table has some 66,000 clones, 91% seen once. Sequencing was performed on CD8+ T cells from peripheral blood mononuclear cells, taken before pregnancy. These receptors originate from a female donor with multiple sclerosis, enrolled in a pregnancy study.

The V and J genes are TRBV19 and TRBJ1-2; no definite D call. V lost 6 bases and J 2 bases, leaving 13 bases between the germline ends. The germline gives CDR1 LNHDA, CDR2 SQIVND (reference sequence). This CDR3 is built from 14 residues. This CDR3 is CASSAASLNYGYTF. The CDR3 DNA is TGTGCCAGTAGCGCTGCGAGCCTAAACTATGGCTACACCTTC.

The chain is built from TRBV18 and TRBJ2-5, with D possibly matching TRBD1 (5 bases). V lost 3 bases, J lost 3 bases, and 20 bases lay in between. The CDR3 totals 17 residues. Germline CDR1 reads KGHSH; CDR2 reads LQKENI. The CDR3 here is CASSPGQGTVPKETQYF. For the CDR3, the DNA is TGTGCCAGCTCACCGGGGCAGGGAACGGTCCCGAAAGAGACCCAGTACTTC.

The V and J genes are TRBV9 and TRBJ2-3; 13 bases are a match to TRBD2. V lost 5 bases and J lost 3; bases outside the gene matches: 21. This CDR3 comprises 21 residues. In germline, CDR1 is SGDLS, CDR2 YYNGEE. The CDR3 sequence: CASSENPGTSGVAALTDTQYF. The DNA for the CDR3 is TGTGCCAGCAGTGAAAACCCCGGGACTAGCGGGGTAGCGGCTCTAACAGATACGCAGTATTTT.

The J gene is TRBJ1-3, the V gene TRBV25-1; unclear D gene. Germline-derived CDR1 and CDR2 are MGHDK and SYGVNS. V was shortened by 1 base and J by 0 bases, with 16 bases between the two germline ends. This CDR3 contains 18 residues. The CDR3: CASSEFFGTLDSGNTIYF. The CDR3 nucleotides read TGTGCCAGCAGTGAATTTTTCGGTACTCTTGACTCTGGAAACACCATATATTTT. Full variable domain (remainder filled in from reference TRBV25-1 and TRBJ1-3): EADIYQTPRYLVIGTGKKITLECSQTMGHDKMYWYQQDPGMELHLIHYSYGVNSTEKGDLSSESTVSRIRTEHFPLTLESARPSHTSQYLCASSEFFGTLDSGNTIYFGEGSWLTVV.

The chain couples TRBV5-1 to TRBJ2-2, with 13 nucleotides matching TRBD2. The CDR3 contains 17 residues. Germline lookup yields CDR1 SGHRS and CDR2 YFSETQ. J was trimmed by 3 bases and V by 4 bases; bases with no gene match: 6. The CDR3 reads CASSPGLAGSYTGELFF. The CDR3, as DNA: TGCGCCAGCAGCCCGGGACTAGCGGGGTCGTACACCGGGGAGCTGTTTTTT.

This sequence joins TRBV7-3 and TRBJ2-3; the match to TRBD2 covers 10 bases. Germline CDR1 SGHTA, CDR2 FQGTGA. CDR3 size: 15 residues. V shed 4 bases, J shed 1 base, and the junction held 2 bases outside the gene matches. The CDR3 sequence is CASSYLAGGTDTQYF. CDR3 bases: TGTGCCAGCAGCTATCTAGCGGGGGGCACAGATACGCAGTATTTT.

The chain has TRBV9 and TRBJ2-2; D is ambiguous. The CDR3 spans 13 residues. Germline CDR1 is SGDLS and CDR2 is YYNGEE. Trimming removed 3 bases at V and 1 base at J, with 4 bases between. CDR3 loop: CASSAWNTGELFF. The CDR3, as DNA: TGTGCCAGCAGCGCCTGGAACACCGGGGAGCTGTTTTTT.

The CDR3 DNA sequence: TGTGCCAGTAGTATGTATCAGGGCCCCTACAATGAGCAGTTCTTC. Translating it yields CASSMYQGPYNEQFF. The chain employs TRBV19 and TRBJ2-1; a possible D gene is TRBD1 (5 bases). CDR3 size: 15 residues. Trimming removed 3 bases from V and 2 bases from J, with 11 bases in between. Germline CDR1 LNHDA, CDR2 SQIVND (reference sequence).

The chain joins TRBV19 to TRBJ1-1; D might be TRBD1 (6 bases). Deletions cut 5 bases from V and 5 bases from J, with 15 bases between. The CDR3 extends over 14 amino acids. Looked up from germline, CDR1 is LNHDA and CDR2 is SQIVND (reference sequence). The CDR3 reads CASSLGGGRTEAFF. The CDR3 DNA reads as TGTGCCAGTAGTTTGGGGGGCGGGAGAACTGAAGCTTTCTTT.

The V gene is TRBV6-5, the J gene TRBJ2-5; possibly TRBD1 for D (5 bases). The V end lost 0 bases, the J end lost 7 bases, and 15 bases lay between the germline ends. Germline loops: CDR1 MNHEY, CDR2 SVGAGI. The CDR3 covers 15 residues. In DNA, the CDR3 is TGTGCCAGCAGTTACTCGCCCGACAGCCCAGGGACCCAGTACTTC. Translation: CASSYSPDSPGTQYF.

This chain joins TRBV19 and TRBJ2-3, with 10 bases lining up with TRBD2. The CDR3 loop spans 15 amino acids. Germline V gene lookup returns CDR1 LNHDA and CDR2 SQIVND (reference sequence). V lost 6 bases and J lost 4; bases outside the gene matches: 7. The CDR3 reads CASSPASGSPDTQYF. In DNA form, the CDR3 reads TGTGCCAGTAGCCCCGCTAGCGGGAGCCCAGATACGCAGTATTTT.

This clone was detected once. The chain joins TRBV5-1 to TRBJ2-1; D is possibly TRBD2 (6 bases). The CDR3 consists of 12 residues. Trimming took off 7 bases at V and 8 bases at J, with 13 bases between the two ends. Germline V lookup: CDR1 SGHRS, CDR2 YFSETQ. In DNA form, the CDR3 reads TGCGCCAGCGGAATCGGCGGGGATGAGCAGTTCTTC. It codes for CASGIGGDEQFF.

The table lists this clone with a few counts. J is TRBJ1-1 and V is TRBV10-3, with D tentatively TRBD1 (5 bases). Germline V CDR1 and CDR2: ENHRY, SYGVKD. The V and J ends lost 8 bases and 5 bases respectively, with 12 bases between them. The CDR3 extends over 12 amino acids. This CDR3 is CAIALTETEAFF. The CDR3 DNA reads as TGTGCCATCGCCCTGACAGAGACTGAAGCTTTCTTT.

The chain carries TRBV9 and TRBJ1-2, with D possibly matching TRBD1 (5 bases). Trimming pared 3 bases from V and 4 bases from J, leaving 16 bases between. The CDR3 loop spans 15 amino acids. The V gene's germline CDR1 is SGDLS and CDR2 YYNGEE. CDR3 DNA: TGTGCCAGCAGCGGATGGGGCGGAGCGGGCTATGGCTACACCTTC. Its translation: CASSGWGGAGYGYTF. The complete variable domain, with remaining parts taken from reference TRBV9 and TRBJ1-2, reads DSGVTQTPKHLITATGQRVTLRCSPRSGDLSVYWYQQSLDQGLQFLIQYYNGEERAKGNILERFSAQQFPDLHSELNLSSLELGDSALYFCASSGWGGAGYGYTFGSGTRLTVV.

The chain has TRBV19 and TRBJ1-2, with a tentative D call TRBD1 (5 bases). The CDR3 extends over 13 amino acids. Germline CDR1 is LNHDA and CDR2 is SQIVND (reference sequence). V shed 6 bases and J shed 4 bases, with 12 bases lying between them. CDR3 in amino acids: CASRGDEVYGYTF. The CDR3 nucleotides are TGTGCCAGTAGAGGGGATGAGGTCTATGGCTACACCTTC. Together with reference TRBV19 and TRBJ1-2, the CDR3 gives the full variable domain: DGGITQSPKYLFRKEGQNVTLSCEQNLNHDAMYWYRQDPGQGLRLIYYSQIVNDFQKGDIAEGYSVSREKKESFPLTVTSAQKNPTAFYLCASRGDEVYGYTFGSGTRLTVV.

On this clone: At one of its ends the junction is not consistent with the germline gene, which may arise from a read error. The J gene is TRBJ2-1, the V gene TRBV9, with D possibly TRBD2 on 6 matching bases. CDR1 is SGDLS, CDR2 YYNGEE, per germline. This CDR3 has 13 amino acids. CDR3 sequence: CASSGGLQFPRVF. CDR3 bases: TGTGCCAGCAGCGGGGGACTGCAATTTCCTCGGGTCTTC.

J is TRBJ2-7 and V is TRBV5-1; 10 nucleotides match TRBD1. CDR1 is SGHRS and CDR2 is YFSETQ in the germline V gene. The CDR3 covers 15 residues. V gave up 3 bases and J gave up 7 bases; unmatched junction bases: 10. The CDR3 spells CASSSRQGASKEQYF. The CDR3 region has the DNA TGCGCCAGCAGCTCCCGACAGGGGGCGTCAAAAGAGCAGTACTTC.